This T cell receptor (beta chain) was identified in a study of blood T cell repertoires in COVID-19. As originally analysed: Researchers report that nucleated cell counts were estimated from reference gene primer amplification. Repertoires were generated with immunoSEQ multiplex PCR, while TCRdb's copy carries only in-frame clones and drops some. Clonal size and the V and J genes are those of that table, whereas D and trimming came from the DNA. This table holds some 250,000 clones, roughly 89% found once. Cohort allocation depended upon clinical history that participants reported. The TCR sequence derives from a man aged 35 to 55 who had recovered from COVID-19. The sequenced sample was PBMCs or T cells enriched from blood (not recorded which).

DNA for the CDR3: TGTGCCAGTAGTATGGCAGGGGTAAGGGCACCCCTCCACTTT. This translates into CASSMAGVRAPLHF. This chain uses TRBV19 with TRBJ1-6; a weak D match, TRBD1 (6 bases). This CDR3 has 14 residues. Trimming left V 3 bases short and J 11 bases short, with 14 bases between. Germline V gives CDR1 LNHDA, CDR2 SQIVND (reference sequence).